The 2 T cell receptor beta chains below all came from one sample that was sequenced in a study of blood T cell repertoires in COVID-19. Repertoires were generated with immunoSEQ multiplex PCR, while TCRdb's copy carries only in-frame clones and drops some. This repertoire shows over 60,000 clones, about 81% found once; its top ten account for over 8.5%. Input material: peripheral blood. Receptor source: a human donor in a cohort sampled during active COVID-19.

V and J are TRBV6-5 and TRBJ1-5, with D possibly TRBD1 on 5 matching bases. The V and J ends lost 6 bases and 4 bases respectively, with 16 bases between them. The V gene's germline CDR1 is MNHEY and CDR2 SVGAGI. The CDR3 totals 15 residues. The CDR3 DNA sequence: TGTGCCAGCAGAAAGGTGGGGGGGAGGAATCAGCCCCAGCATTTT. This translates into CASRKVGGRNQPQHF.

This clone was seen just once. The chain links TRBV4-1 to TRBJ2-2, with a tentative D call TRBD2 (6 bases). Per the germline V gene, CDR1 is MGHRA and CDR2 is YSYEKL. V gave up 4 bases and J gave up 0 bases, with 9 bases separating them. The CDR3 totals 15 residues. CDR3 amino acids: CASSPGTANTGELFF. The CDR3 region has the DNA TGCGCCAGCAGCCCTGGGACTGCGAACACCGGGGAGCTGTTTTTT.